This record concerns one T cell receptor beta chain sequence. This sample was taken from a study of blood T cell repertoires in COVID-19. Produced via immunoSEQ multiplex PCR; TCRdb's table is partial and in-frame only. This sample has approximately 270,000 clones; approximately 84% occur once, and the top ten carry less than 2%. The CDR3 is 17 amino acids. V lost 7 bases and J lost 2; bases outside the gene matches: 10. The germline gives CDR1 SGHAT, CDR2 FQNNGV. Material: PBMCs or T cells enriched from blood (not recorded which). This TCR derives from a man aged 35-49 years who had recovered from COVID-19. The chain couples TRBV11-2 to TRBJ2-3; TRBD2 agrees at 12 bases. CDR3 sequence (DNA): TGTGCCAGCACCAAAACTCTAGCGGGAGGGCCCACAGATACGCAGTATTTT. It is translated as CASTKTLAGGPTDTQYF.